This record covers a single T cell receptor beta chain. Its antigen is not yet known. No base-level quality is on record; no much larger clone is a single base apart. In Seattle, one collaborating source enrolled patients while the infection was active and tracked those patients longitudinally over the course of disease. Whole blood was collected in K2EDTA tubes by collaborating institutions according to the institutions' own protocols. For TCRbeta analysis, collaborators shipped samples as frozen whole blood, isolated PBMCs, or DNA extracted from either of those sample types. The data are from a study of blood T cell repertoires in COVID-19 (dated by TCRdb to 2018 to 2021). Background on the whole study: Collaborator samples came from the United States, Italy and Spain and covered acute and convalescent phases of COVID-19. The material from the prospective study consisted of cDNA or gDNA derived from T cells, B-cell-depleted T cells, or PBMCs. Deeply sampled blood TCRbeta repertoires from subjects exposed to, actively infected with, or recovered from COVID-19 were included in the dataset. The repertoires were released in a freely available public database intended as a resource for research on the immune response to SARS-CoV-2. Samples came from the ongoing ImmuneRACE study (first 160 participants) plus 1,254 subjects from 6 global collaborators. Nearly every sample came with metadata listing a de-identified subject ID, COVID-19 status, age in years and sex. Where available, HLA class I and class II types were obtained from metadata supplied by the sample provider rather than from assay-based typing.

The immunoSEQ Assay, a bias-controlled multiplex PCR, was used to amplify TCRbeta CDR3 regions from genomic DNA. The authors' pipeline ran thus. Within the assay, amplification of reference gene primers was used to estimate how many nucleated cells each sample contained. To quantify the absolute abundance of each unique TCRbeta CDR3 rearrangement, sequence reads were collapsed and filtered. For each sample, productive Simpson clonality was calculated by taking the square root of Simpson's diversity index across productive rearrangements. In TCRdb, the immuneACCESS table is reduced to in-frame sequences with V and J assigned. These tables do not hold every clone; where another copy was compared, an unresolved V gene accounts for under half, and the others remain unexplained. D and trimming were read from the DNA, whereas the V and J calls and clone size are those reported in that table. Recorded for this sample are about 320,000 clones; approximately 90% of them occurred a single time. Of the sample, 1.5% to 2% falls within the top ten clones.

CDR1 and CDR2, looked up from the germline V gene, are MGHRA and YSYEKL. The CDR3 has 18 amino acids, counting the end cysteine and phenylalanine. This entry keeps only the CDR3 DNA: 54 bases, framed from base 1. Cut back by 1 base and 0 bases, the V and J ends lie 13 bases apart. Study-wide conclusions, independent of this receptor: The amount of clinical and demographic metadata varied by source and participant and was provided uncurated.

The sequence was collected from a woman aged 25 to 39 with COVID-19, enrolled during active disease. The receptor chain draws on TRBV4-1 and TRBJ1-6, with no confidently assigned D gene. The sequenced sample consisted of peripheral blood. The encoded CDR3 is CASSQGWAGSSYNSPLHF. At the DNA level, the sequence is TGCGCCAGCAGCCAAGGTTGGGCGGGTAGCTCCTATAATTCACCCCTCCACTTT.